This T cell receptor beta chain was observed in a study of T-cell memory formation after mild COVID-19. This clonotype is medium-sized within its sample. This CDR3 is 14 amino acids long. Germline V gives CDR1 SGHTA, CDR2 FQGNSA. Deletions cut 1 base from V and 1 base from J, with 7 bases between. TCRdb called the 5' RACE reads again in MiXCR, with one record for every CDR3 protein. The sample shows roughly 4,700 distinct CDR3 sequences, 40% to 50% of them seen only once. The TCR comes from an adult who had mild COVID-19 (a few samples of this study predate the infection). Cell type and time point are not known. This sequence joins TRBV7-2 and TRBJ1-1; D ambiguous. The specimen sequenced was PBMCs or a T cell subset sorted from them (not recorded which). CDR3: CASSLGHRNTEAFF. The CDR3 bases are TGTGCCAGCAGCTTAGGGCATCGGAACACTGAAGCTTTCTTT.